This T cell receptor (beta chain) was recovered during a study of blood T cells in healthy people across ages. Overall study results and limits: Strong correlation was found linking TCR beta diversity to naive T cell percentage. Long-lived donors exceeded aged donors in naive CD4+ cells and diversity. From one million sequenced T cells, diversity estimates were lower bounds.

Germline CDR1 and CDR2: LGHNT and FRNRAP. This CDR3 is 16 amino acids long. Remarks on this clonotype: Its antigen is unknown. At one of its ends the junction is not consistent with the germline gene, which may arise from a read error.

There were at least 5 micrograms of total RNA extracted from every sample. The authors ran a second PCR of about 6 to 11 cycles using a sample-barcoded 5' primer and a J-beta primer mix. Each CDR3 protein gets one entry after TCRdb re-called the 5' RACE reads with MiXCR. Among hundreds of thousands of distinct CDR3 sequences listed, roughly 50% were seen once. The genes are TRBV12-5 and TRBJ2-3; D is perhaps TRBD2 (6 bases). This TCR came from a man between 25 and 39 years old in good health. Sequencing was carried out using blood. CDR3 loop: CASGLGRDWHTDTQYF. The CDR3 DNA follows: TGTGCTAGTGGCTTGGGGCGGGACTGGCACACAGATACGCAGTATTTT.